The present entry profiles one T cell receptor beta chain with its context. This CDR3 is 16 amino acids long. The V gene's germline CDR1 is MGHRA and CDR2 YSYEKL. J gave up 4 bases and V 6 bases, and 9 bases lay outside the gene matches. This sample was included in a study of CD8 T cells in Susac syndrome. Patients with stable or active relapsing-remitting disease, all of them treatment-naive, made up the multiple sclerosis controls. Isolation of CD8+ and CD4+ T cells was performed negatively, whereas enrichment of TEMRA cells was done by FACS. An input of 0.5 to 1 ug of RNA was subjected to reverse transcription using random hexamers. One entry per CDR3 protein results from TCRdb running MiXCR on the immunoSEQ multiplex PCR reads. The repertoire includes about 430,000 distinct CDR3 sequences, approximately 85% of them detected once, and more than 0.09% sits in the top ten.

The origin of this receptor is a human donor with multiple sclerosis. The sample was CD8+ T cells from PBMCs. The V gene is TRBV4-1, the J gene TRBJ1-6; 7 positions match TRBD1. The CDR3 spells CASSQRPGGYNSPLHF. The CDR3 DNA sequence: TGCGCCAGCAGTCAACGCCCAGGGGGATATAATTCACCCCTCCACTTT.